This T cell receptor beta chain is drawn from a study of blood T cell repertoires in COVID-19. Study as a whole: Samples representing acute and convalescent COVID-19 were sourced from the United States, Italy and Spain.

This CDR3 is 13 amino acids long. Germline assignment: CDR1 SNHLY and CDR2 FYNNEI. V gave up 8 bases and J gave up 5 bases; unmatched junction bases: 6. The protocol was immunoSEQ multiplex PCR, while the TCRdb copy is restricted to in-frame clones and leaves out a portion. Of 200,000 to 250,000 clones in the sample, 65% to 90% were seen once. The source of this sequence is a man aged 50 to 60 with active or convalescent COVID-19. J is TRBJ2-5 and V is TRBV2; TRBD1 matches 9 bases. Sequenced sample: peripheral blood. The CDR3 nucleotides are TGTGCCAGCCACAGGGGGCTGGGGGAGACCCAGTACTTC. It translates to CASHRGLGETQYF.